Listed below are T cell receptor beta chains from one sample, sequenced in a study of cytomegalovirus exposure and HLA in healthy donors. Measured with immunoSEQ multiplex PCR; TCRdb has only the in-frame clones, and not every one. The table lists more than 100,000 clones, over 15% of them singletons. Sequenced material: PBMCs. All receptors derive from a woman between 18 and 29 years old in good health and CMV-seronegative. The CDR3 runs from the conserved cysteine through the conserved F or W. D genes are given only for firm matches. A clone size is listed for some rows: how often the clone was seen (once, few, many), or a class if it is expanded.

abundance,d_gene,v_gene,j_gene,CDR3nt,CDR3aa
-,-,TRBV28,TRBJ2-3,TGTGCCAGCAGCCCAGGGGCCATATATGATACGCAGTATTTT,CASSPGAIYDTQYF
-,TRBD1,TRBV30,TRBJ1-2,TGTGCCTGGACAGGGGGCGACTATGGCTACACCTTC,CAWTGGDYGYTF
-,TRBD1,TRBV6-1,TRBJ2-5,TGTGCCAGCAGTGCGTTGACAGGGACCCAAGAGACCCAGTACTTC,CASSALTGTQETQYF
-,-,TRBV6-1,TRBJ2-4,TGTGCCAGCACCCGGACGGAGGGAGGCATTCAGTACTTC,CASTRTEGGIQYF
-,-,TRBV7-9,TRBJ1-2,TGTGCCAGCAGCTTAGACAGGAGGGTAGGCTACACCTTC,CASSLDRRVGYTF
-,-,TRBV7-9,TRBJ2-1,TGTGCCAGCAGCGGGAGCTCCTACAATGAGCAGTTCTTC,CASSGSSYNEQFF
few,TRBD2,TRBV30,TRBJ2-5,TGTGCCTGGAGTAAGGGACTAGCGGGAGAGACCCAGTACTTC,CAWSKGLAGETQYF
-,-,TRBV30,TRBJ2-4,TGTGCCTGGAGTTCCTTTCTTCAGTACTTC,CAWSSFLQYF
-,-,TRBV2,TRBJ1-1,TGTGCCAGCATTAGAGTGAACACTGAAGCTTTCTTT,CASIRVNTEAFF
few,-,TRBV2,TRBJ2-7,TGTGCCAGCAGTGAAGGGACAGCAGTACCCTCCTACGAGCAGTACTTC,CASSEGTAVPSYEQYF
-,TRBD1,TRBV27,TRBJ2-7,TGTGCCAGCAGTCGACAGGGGGGACCCTACGAGCAGTACTTC,CASSRQGGPYEQYF
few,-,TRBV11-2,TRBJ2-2,TGTGCCAGCAGCTTGACTACAGGGCCCGGGGAGCTGTTTTTT,CASSLTTGPGELFF
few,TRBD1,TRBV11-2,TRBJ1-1,TGTGCCAGCAGCTTAGATCATCCGGGACAGGGGGACGACACTGAAGCTTTCTTT,CASSLDHPGQGDDTEAFF
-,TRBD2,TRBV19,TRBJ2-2,TGTGCCAGTAGTATTCCCCTCGGGGGGACCGGGGAGCTGTTTTTT,CASSIPLGGTGELFF
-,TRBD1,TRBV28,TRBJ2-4,TGTGCCAGCAGTCCACCGGGACAGCTAGCCAAAAACATTCAGTACTTC,CASSPPGQLAKNIQYF
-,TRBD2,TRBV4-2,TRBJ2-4,TGTGCCAGCAGCCAAGTTGAGCGGGACCTAGCCAAAAACATTCAGTACTTC,CASSQVERDLAKNIQYF
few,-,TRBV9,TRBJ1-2,TGTGCCAGCAGCGTAGGCCTCGGCTATGGCTACACCTTC,CASSVGLGYGYTF
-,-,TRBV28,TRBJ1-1,TGTGCCAGCAGCCCGGGGGGGGGCGCGAAGAACACTGAAGCTTTCTTT,CASSPGGGAKNTEAFF
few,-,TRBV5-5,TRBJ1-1,TGTGCCAGCAGCTTCAGGGAACTGAACACTGAAGCTTTCTTT,CASSFRELNTEAFF
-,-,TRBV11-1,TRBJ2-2,TGTGCCAGCAGCTTATTTCCTAGCGAAGGTCACGGGGAGCTGTTTTTT,CASSLFPSEGHGELFF
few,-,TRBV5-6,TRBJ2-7,TGTGCCAGCAGCTTGGGGGCGGGAACCTACGAGCAGTACTTC,CASSLGAGTYEQYF
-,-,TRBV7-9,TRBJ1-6,TGTGCCAGCAACCCAGGGACCTATAATTCACCCCTCCACTTT,CASNPGTYNSPLHF
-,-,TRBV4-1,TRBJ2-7,TGCGCCAGCAGCCAAGGGAGGTGGAGCGTGCAGTACTTC,CASSQGRWSVQYF
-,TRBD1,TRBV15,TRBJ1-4,TGTGCCACCAGCAGATCCCAGGGGGGTCTAGAAAAACTGTTTTTT,CATSRSQGGLEKLFF
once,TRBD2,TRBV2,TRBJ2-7,TGTGCCAGCAGCGGGGACTACGCCACCGAGCAGTACTTC,CASSGDYATEQYF
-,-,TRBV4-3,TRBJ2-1,TGCGCCAGCAGGCCGATAGGGGGTGAGCAGTTCTTC,CASRPIGGEQFF
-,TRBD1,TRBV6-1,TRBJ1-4,TGTGCCAGCAGTGTCCGCGGGACAGGGGATAATGAAAAACTGTTTTTT,CASSVRGTGDNEKLFF
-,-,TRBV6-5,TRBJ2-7,TGTGCCAGCAGACCCAGGGGAACCACCTACGAGCAGTACTTC,CASRPRGTTYEQYF
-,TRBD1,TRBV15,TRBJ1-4,TGTGCCACCAACCCGGACAGGGTGCGTGAAAAACTGTTTTTT,CATNPDRVREKLFF
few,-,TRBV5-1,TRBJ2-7,TGCGCCAGCAGCCTGGGAGTCAACTCCTACGAGCAGTACTTC,CASSLGVNSYEQYF
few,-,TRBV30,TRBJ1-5,TGTGCCTGGAGGCCGGGATATAGCAATCAGCCCCAGCATTTT,CAWRPGYSNQPQHF
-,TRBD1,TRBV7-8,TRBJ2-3,TGTGCCAGCAGCTTCTACGGGACAGGGTTAGATACGCAGTATTTT,CASSFYGTGLDTQYF
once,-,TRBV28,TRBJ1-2,TGTGCCAGCAGTCTTGGGTGGGAGAGTGGCTACACCTTC,CASSLGWESGYTF
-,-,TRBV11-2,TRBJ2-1,TGTGCCAGCAGCTTAGATGTGAGCAGGGGCCCGGTAAGGAGTGAGCAGTTCTTC,CASSLDVSRGPVRSEQFF
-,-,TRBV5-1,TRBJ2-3,TGCGCCAGCAGCTTGGAGTACGGGGAGGCCACAGATACGCAGTATTTT,CASSLEYGEATDTQYF
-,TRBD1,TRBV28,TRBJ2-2,TGTGCCACCCGATTTTTGGTTGGCAGGGGGCTCACCGGGGAGCTGTTTTTT,CATRFLVGRGLTGELFF
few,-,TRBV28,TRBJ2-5,TGTGCCAGCAGTTTACCCATCCAGGGCACAGAGACCCAGTACTTC,CASSLPIQGTETQYF
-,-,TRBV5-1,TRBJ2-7,TGCGCCAGCTGCCCAGGGTATCGGAACACCTACGAGCAGTACTTC,CASCPGYRNTYEQYF
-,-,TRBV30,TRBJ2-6,TGTGCCTGGAGTGTAACAGTCCTGGCCTCCGGGGCCAACGTCCTGACTTTC,CAWSVTVLASGANVLTF
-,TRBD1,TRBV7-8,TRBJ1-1,TGTGCCAGCAGCGACGCCGGGACAGGAGCTAACTTT,CASSDAGTGANF
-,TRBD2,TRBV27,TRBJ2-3,TGTGCCAACCTAGCGGAGCTCACAGATACGCAGTATTTT,CANLAELTDTQYF
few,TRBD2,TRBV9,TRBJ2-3,TGTGCCAGCAGCCATACCCCTAGCGGGGGAAACACAGATACGCAGTATTTT,CASSHTPSGGNTDTQYF
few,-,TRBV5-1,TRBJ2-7,TGCGCCAGCAGCTTGAAAGGCGGTGCCTACGAGCAGTACTTC,CASSLKGGAYEQYF
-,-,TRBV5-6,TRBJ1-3,TGTGCCACCTACCCAGGGGCTACCTATGGAAACACCATATATTTT,CATYPGATYGNTIYF
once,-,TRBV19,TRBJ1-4,TGTGCCAGTAGTAAACAGGGCACCGAGGTAAAACTGTTTTTT,CASSKQGTEVKLFF
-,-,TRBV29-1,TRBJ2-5,TGCAGCGCCCAGGGGAAGCAAGAGACCCAGTACTTC,CSAQGKQETQYF
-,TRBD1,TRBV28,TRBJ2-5,TGTGCCAGCGGGACAGACCAAGAGACCCAGTACTTC,CASGTDQETQYF
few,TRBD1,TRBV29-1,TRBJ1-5,TGCAGCGTGGGGGGTATCGGACAGGGGGCTCAGCCCCAGCATTTT,CSVGGIGQGAQPQHF
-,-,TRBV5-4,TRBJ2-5,TGTGCCAGCAGCCCACCCCCCACCCAGGGCCAAGAGACCCAGTACTTC,CASSPPPTQGQETQYF
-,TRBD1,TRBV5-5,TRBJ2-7,TGTGCCAGCAGCCGGACAGGGGCCGCCTACGAGCAGTACTTC,CASSRTGAAYEQYF
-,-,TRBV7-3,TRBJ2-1,TGTGCCAGCAGCTTATTTCCGGACAGCACTGGATGGTTCTTC,CASSLFPDSTGWFF
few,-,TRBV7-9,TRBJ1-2,TGTGCCAGCAGCGCCGGACGGGACTCCTTGGGCTATGGCTACACCTTC,CASSAGRDSLGYGYTF
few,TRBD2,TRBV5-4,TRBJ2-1,TGTGCCAGCAGTTCCCCCGGGAGGGCCTCCTACAATGAGCAGTTCTTC,CASSSPGRASYNEQFF
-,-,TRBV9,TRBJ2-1,TGTGCCAGCAGCTACAAAGGGGGGGAAAGGGATGAGCAGTTCTTC,CASSYKGGERDEQFF
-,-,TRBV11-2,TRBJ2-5,TGTGCCAGCAGCCTACTAGGGGGGGGTCAAGAGACCCAGTACTTC,CASSLLGGGQETQYF